Listed below are T cell receptor beta chains from one sample, sequenced in a study of Ad26.COV2.S vaccination and SARS-CoV-2 variants. TCRdb's copy holds only in-frame clones and misses some; the assay was immunoSEQ multiplex PCR. The table includes about half a million clones, about nine tenths detected once. The sequencing used peripheral blood, collected in a trial of Ad26.COV2.S vaccine versus placebo. Receptors were obtained from a person between 18 and 65 years old who received the Ad26.COV2.S COVID-19 vaccine or a placebo. Both conserved end residues are part of each CDR3. The D gene is left open where the match is weak. Some rows mark clone size as missing; the rest say once, few, many or name a class of expanded clone.

j_call: TRBJ2-7
v_call: TRBV13
d_call: -
clone_size: -
cdr3_nt: TGTGCCAGCAGCTTTGCCATGTACGAGCAGTACTTC
cdr3_aa: CASSFAMYEQYF

j_call: TRBJ1-2
v_call: TRBV19
d_call: -
clone_size: -
cdr3_nt: TGTGCCAGTAGTCCAGGGCCAGCTAACTATGGCTACACCTTC
cdr3_aa: CASSPGPANYGYTF

j_call: TRBJ1-3
v_call: TRBV6-6
d_call: -
clone_size: -
cdr3_nt: TGTGCCAGCAGTCTATACCACGGCCCGGGTCCTAGGAACACCATATATTTT
cdr3_aa: CASSLYHGPGPRNTIYF

j_call: TRBJ2-1
v_call: TRBV28
d_call: TRBD2
clone_size: -
cdr3_nt: TGTGCCAGCAGCAAACCCGGGACTAGCGGGAGGATCGAGCAGTTCTTC
cdr3_aa: CASSKPGTSGRIEQFF

j_call: TRBJ2-7
v_call: TRBV14
d_call: -
clone_size: few
cdr3_nt: TGTGCCAGCAGCCGTTATTCGGAGCAGTACTTC
cdr3_aa: CASSRYSEQYF

j_call: TRBJ2-1
v_call: TRBV3-1/TRBV3-2
d_call: -
clone_size: -
cdr3_nt: TGTGCCAGCAGCCATCAAGGGGGGGTTTATGGGAATGAGCAGTTCTTC
cdr3_aa: CASSHQGGVYGNEQFF

j_call: TRBJ1-1
v_call: TRBV6-5
d_call: TRBD1
clone_size: -
cdr3_nt: TGTGCCAGCAGCGGACAGGGGAACACTGAAGCTTTCTTT
cdr3_aa: CASSGQGNTEAFF

j_call: TRBJ2-5
v_call: TRBV18
d_call: -
clone_size: -
cdr3_nt: TGTGCCAGCTCACCACCGTCGGTACAAGAGACCCAGTACTTC
cdr3_aa: CASSPPSVQETQYF

j_call: TRBJ2-5
v_call: TRBV10-2
d_call: -
clone_size: -
cdr3_nt: TGCGCCAGCAGTGAGTTGGCGGCAGAGACCCAGTACTTC
cdr3_aa: CASSELAAETQYF

j_call: TRBJ2-1
v_call: TRBV4-1
d_call: -
clone_size: -
cdr3_nt: TGCGCCAGCAGCTCGGGGCGGGGGCAGGGGGCGCCCCATGAGCAGTTCTTC
cdr3_aa: CASSSGRGQGAPHEQFF

j_call: TRBJ1-3
v_call: TRBV2
d_call: -
clone_size: -
cdr3_nt: TGTGCCAACACCGTCTCTGGAAACACCATATATTTT
cdr3_aa: CANTVSGNTIYF

j_call: TRBJ1-2
v_call: TRBV6-5
d_call: TRBD1
clone_size: -
cdr3_nt: TGTGCCAGCAGTTACGAGGCCAGGGGGCGGTATGGCTACACCTTC
cdr3_aa: CASSYEARGRYGYTF

j_call: TRBJ2-7
v_call: TRBV28
d_call: TRBD2
clone_size: once
cdr3_nt: TGTGCCAGCAGCCGTATAGCGGGAGGGCCCTACGAGCAGTACTTC
cdr3_aa: CASSRIAGGPYEQYF

j_call: TRBJ1-3
v_call: TRBV7-2
d_call: -
clone_size: -
cdr3_nt: TGTGCCAGCAGCTCCCGGGATAGCAGAGGCACCATATATTTT
cdr3_aa: CASSSRDSRGTIYF

j_call: TRBJ1-1
v_call: TRBV12-3/TRBV12-4
d_call: -
clone_size: -
cdr3_nt: TGTGCCAGCAAGCGGACGGGGAACACTGAAGCTTTCTTT
cdr3_aa: CASKRTGNTEAFF

j_call: TRBJ1-4
v_call: TRBV2
d_call: -
clone_size: -
cdr3_nt: TGTGCCAGCAGTGGGCCAGCAACTAATGAAAAACTGTTTTTT
cdr3_aa: CASSGPATNEKLFF

j_call: TRBJ1-1
v_call: TRBV2
d_call: -
clone_size: once
cdr3_nt: TGTGCCAGCAAAAAAGAGGCCACTGAAGCTTTCTTT
cdr3_aa: CASKKEATEAFF

j_call: TRBJ1-2
v_call: TRBV6-2/TRBV6-3
d_call: -
clone_size: -
cdr3_nt: TGTGCCAGCAGTTCTACGGCCTCTACCAGCGGGGAAAATAGCTACACCTTC
cdr3_aa: CASSSTASTSGENSYTF

j_call: TRBJ1-6
v_call: TRBV13
d_call: -
clone_size: -
cdr3_nt: TGTGCCAGCAGCCGAGGGTCCTATAATTCACCCCTCCACTTT
cdr3_aa: CASSRGSYNSPLHF

j_call: TRBJ1-4
v_call: TRBV7-2
d_call: TRBD1
clone_size: -
cdr3_nt: TGTGCCAGCAGCTTAGTTGGGACAGCAACTAATGAAAAACTGTTTTTT
cdr3_aa: CASSLVGTATNEKLFF

j_call: TRBJ1-2
v_call: TRBV25-1
d_call: TRBD1
clone_size: once
cdr3_nt: TGTGCCAGCAGAAAGACGGGGACAGCGGATGGCTACACCTTC
cdr3_aa: CASRKTGTADGYTF

j_call: TRBJ1-2
v_call: TRBV5-1
d_call: -
clone_size: few
cdr3_nt: TGCGCCAGCAGCCCGAGGTCGGCGGGACCCCAGCTGATCCCCCTCTATGGCTACACCTTC
cdr3_aa: CASSPRSAGPQLIPLYGYTF

j_call: TRBJ2-5
v_call: TRBV5-1
d_call: -
clone_size: few
cdr3_nt: TGCGCCAGCAGCCGCCAGGCAGGGACCCAAGAGACCCAGTACTTC
cdr3_aa: CASSRQAGTQETQYF

j_call: TRBJ2-1
v_call: TRBV6-5
d_call: TRBD1
clone_size: -
cdr3_nt: TGTGCCAGCAGTTACCGGGACAGGACCTACAATGAGCAGTTCTTC
cdr3_aa: CASSYRDRTYNEQFF

j_call: TRBJ2-1
v_call: TRBV19
d_call: -
clone_size: -
cdr3_nt: TGTGCCAGTAGTATGGTCAAATACAATGAGCAGTTCTTC
cdr3_aa: CASSMVKYNEQFF

j_call: TRBJ1-2
v_call: TRBV2
d_call: -
clone_size: -
cdr3_nt: TGTGCCAGCAGTGTCTGGGGGGCGCACGGCTACACCTTC
cdr3_aa: CASSVWGAHGYTF